The 5 T cell receptor beta chains reported below all come from one sample, sequenced in a study of regulatory T cells in long-lasting Graves disease. Relying on iRepertoire HTBI primers and Arm-PCR of CDR3 regions, the team built TCR beta libraries. From the multiplex PCR reads, TCRdb called clonotypes with MiXCR, one entry per CDR3 protein. This repertoire shows about 540,000 distinct CDR3 sequences, 13% found once; its top ten account for 8.5% to 10%. The time point: newly diagnosed GD, antithyroid drugs for less than 3 months. The TCR library was made from RNA that had been extracted from PBMCs in TRIzol. These same records also appear under a second study, on T cells in Graves' hyperthyroidism and ophthalmopathy.

Sequencing was performed on peripheral blood mononuclear cells (PBMCs), taken at new diagnosis, from a patient treated with antithyroid drugs. The receptor set was obtained from a man aged 30 to 45 with Graves disease.

The chain links TRBV19 to TRBJ2-1, with 7 bases identical to TRBD2. Germline CDR1 is LNHDA and CDR2 is SQIVND (reference sequence). V lost 3 bases and J lost 7; bases outside the gene matches: 18. This CDR3 comprises 18 residues. The CDR3 is CASSIPGWSGKGVNEQFF. DNA for the CDR3: TGTGCCAGTAGTATCCCTGGCTGGAGCGGGAAGGGCGTAAATGAGCAGTTCTTC.

There are many counts of this clonotype. V usage is TRBV12-3 or TRBV12-4 and J usage is TRBJ2-2; tentatively, D is TRBD2 (6 bases). The CDR3 contains 15 residues. The V end lost 4 bases, the J end lost 1 base, and 10 bases lay between the germline ends. CDR3 coding DNA: TGTGCCAGCAGTTACAGCGGGCGGAACACCGGGGAGCTGTTTTTT. Its protein is CASSYSGRNTGELFF.

In this sample, this clonotype turned up many times. The chain recombines TRBV2 with TRBJ2-7; D is unclear. Trimming took off 4 bases at V and 3 bases at J, with 16 bases between the two ends. CDR1 and CDR2 (germline): SNHLY, FYNNEI. The CDR3 contains 15 residues. CDR3 sequence reads: CASSATPSPVYEQYF. As DNA, the CDR3 is TGTGCCAGCAGTGCCACACCCTCCCCAGTCTACGAGCAGTACTTC.

This clonotype was seen ten or more times. V usage is TRBV2 and J usage is TRBJ1-1; tentatively, D is TRBD1 (5 bases). Germline assignment: CDR1 SNHLY and CDR2 FYNNEI. V dropped 4 bases and J dropped 3 bases, with 12 bases sitting between them. CDR3 size: 14 residues. The chain's CDR3 is CASSGNRGDTEAFF. The DNA for the CDR3 is TGTGCCAGCAGTGGGAACCGAGGGGACACTGAAGCTTTCTTT.

This clonotype occurred many times. The rearrangement joins TRBV24-1 to TRBJ1-1; D is unclear. Germline V gene data show CDR1 as KGHDR and CDR2 as SFDVKD. This CDR3 has 13 residues. Trimming stripped 1 base from V and 5 bases from J, with 7 bases between. CDR3 DNA: TGTGCCACCAGTGATTTCCCGGGGACTGAAGCTTTCTTT. The encoded protein is CATSDFPGTEAFF.